This TCR beta chain was recovered during a study of shared clonotypes between healthy human individuals. Findings of the study overall: Sequencing depth was expected to influence donor clonotype sharing.

Only Caucasian adults living in Nashville, Tennessee served as donors. J lost 10 bases, V lost 1 base, and 9 bases had no gene match. The CDR3 contains 14 residues. Germline V gene data show CDR1 as SGHTA and CDR2 as FQGNSA. About this clone: The target antigen is unknown.

Data came from immunoSEQ multiplex PCR; TCRdb stores just in-frame clones and leaves some out. Seen here are over a million clones, 78% observed once, and the top ten hold more than 0.45%. Sequencing was carried out using memory CD4+ T cells from PBMCs. Subset noted: CD45RA-negative fraction. The V call is TRBV7-2, the J call TRBJ1-1; 7 nucleotides agree with TRBD1. The clonotype originates from a man between 18 and 35 years old in good health. Some clones in this sample may be carry-over from other donors' samples. Here the CDR3 reads CASSLGILRGRAFF. CDR3 coding DNA: TGTGCCAGCAGCTTAGGCATTTTGAGGGGGCGAGCTTTCTTT.